This TCR beta chain was observed in a study of cytomegalovirus exposure and HLA in healthy donors. Study-wide background: The platform used for the 95 to 150 validation repertoires matched that of the roughly 700 first-cohort repertoires, a later analysis reported. Study observations and caveats: Published work reported that the classifier diagnosed cytomegalovirus status with high specificity and sensitivity. Some public TCRs appeared in many individuals, while most sequences were rare. Listed as cytomegalovirus-associated were around 160 TCR beta chains.

A note on this clone: Its matching antigen is unknown.

The CDR3 consists of 12 residues. The V and J ends lost 2 bases and 6 bases respectively, with 7 bases between them. Germline V CDR1 and CDR2: ENHRY, SYGVKD. Sequenced by immunoSEQ multiplex PCR; TCRdb stores in-frame clones only, minus some. This table holds around 300,000 clones, roughly 90% found once. The chain combines TRBV10-3 with TRBJ1-1, with D perhaps TRBD1 (5 bases). Sample: PBMCs. This receptor was obtained from a man under 40 in good health and CMV-seronegative. The CDR3 region has the DNA TGTGCCATCAGTGAGCGGGGGGCTGAAGCTTTCTTT. It specifies CAISERGAEAFF.